This T cell receptor beta chain was recovered during a study of shared T cell receptors in the human thymus. Libraries were prepared by immunoSEQ multiplex PCR; TCRdb keeps only in-frame clonotypes and omits some of them. The table includes about 730,000 clones, 80% to 90% detected once. The germline V and J ends were trimmed by 6 bases and 5 bases, with 20 bases remaining between them. Germline V gene data show CDR1 as LNHDA and CDR2 as SQIVND (reference sequence). This CDR3 region has 17 residues. This sample was shared with a second study, whose subject was human thymus T cells. As that study records: Resections that were taken during corrective heart surgery supplied the thymus tissue.

Sequencing was done on a sample of thymocytes. The rearrangement links TRBV19 to TRBJ1-6, with a possible D match to TRBD1 (6 bases). The TCR was taken from a girl under two years old with a congenital heart defect. The CDR3 is CASRGPGAKNHNSPLHF. The CDR3 region has the DNA TGTGCCAGTAGGGGACCAGGGGCAAAGAACCATAATTCACCCCTCCACTTT.